This T cell receptor (beta chain) was sequenced during a study of cytomegalovirus exposure and HLA in healthy donors. Study-wide points: Fewer N-insertions than the 666-donor mean were reportedly shown by an Asian-associated ancestry cluster in a later analysis. The authors excluded some V segments, including TRBV6-2 and TRBV6-3, as indistinguishable.

Concerning this clone itself: Its specificity is not known.

Germline loops: CDR1 MGHRA, CDR2 YSYEKL. The length of the CDR3 is 16 residues. Primers for the PCR totalled 60 Vbeta and 13 Jbeta. Clones were sequenced by immunoSEQ multiplex PCR, and TCRdb holds only the in-frame ones, with some missing. The table includes over 150,000 clones, roughly 76% detected once. Material: PBMCs. This clonotype was sampled from a man aged 55 to 70 in good health and CMV-seronegative. The chain links TRBV4-1 to TRBJ2-5; D is possibly TRBD1 (6 bases). The better agreement between TRBJ2-7 and the DNA end casts doubt on the J call. For the CDR3, the DNA is TGCGCCAGCAGCCAAGTCTTGGGGCAGGGGAGTTACGAGCAGTACTTC. It yields the protein CASSQVLGQGSYEQYF.